Listed below are T cell receptor beta chains from one sample, sequenced in a study of cytomegalovirus exposure and HLA in healthy donors. Only in-frame clones appear in the TCRdb table, and some are missing; sequencing was by immunoSEQ multiplex PCR. This table holds some 150,000 clones, 80% found once. The sample was PBMCs. The receptor set was obtained from a man in his thirties or forties in good health and CMV-seropositive. Both conserved end residues are part of each CDR3. The order of the fields is clone size, J gene, V gene, D gene, CDR3 DNA, CDR3 protein. D genes are given only for firm matches. Size is omitted from some rows. Given values are once, few, many or a class for expanded clones.

-,TRBJ1-1,TRBV29-1,-,TGCAGCGTCGGGGGGACAACAAACACTGAGGCTTTCTTT,CSVGGTTNTEAFF
-,TRBJ2-1,TRBV18,-,TGTGCCAGCTCGAACGGACTTGTTGGTGAGCAGTTCTTC,CASSNGLVGEQFF
-,TRBJ2-3,TRBV6-1,-,TGTGCCAGCAGTCCTCAGGGCCCCCCAGATACGCAGTATTTT,CASSPQGPPDTQYF
-,TRBJ2-1,TRBV9,-,TGTGCCAGCAGCGTAGGAACGGGAGTATTCAATGAGCAGTTCTTC,CASSVGTGVFNEQFF
-,TRBJ2-7,TRBV27,TRBD1,TGTGCCAGCAGTTTCAGGGACAGGGAAGGACGCGAGCAGTACTTC,CASSFRDREGREQYF
-,TRBJ2-7,TRBV6-5,-,TGTGCCAGCAGATCCGGGACACTATCCTACGAGCAGTACTTC,CASRSGTLSYEQYF
once,TRBJ1-3,TRBV5-6,-,TGTGCCAGCAGCTTGGTTTTTTCGAGGTCTGGAAACACCATATATTTT,CASSLVFSRSGNTIYF
-,TRBJ1-5,TRBV7-8,-,TGTGCCAGCAGCTACGGGGAGGGACAGCCCCAGCATTTT,CASSYGEGQPQHF
-,TRBJ2-1,TRBV18,-,TGTGCCAGCTGCCCAAATGGGGGGGCCTCCTACAATGAGCAGTTCTTC,CASCPNGGASYNEQFF
-,TRBJ1-5,TRBV5-8,-,TGTGCCAGCAGGGGGCGCCGCAATCAGCCCCAGCATTTT,CASRGRRNQPQHF
-,TRBJ1-1,TRBV7-9,-,TGTGCCAGCAGCCAACTAATACAGGGGAACACTGAAGCTTTCTTT,CASSQLIQGNTEAFF
-,TRBJ2-2,TRBV4-2,-,TGTGCCAGCAGCCAAGATCGGGGGAACACCGGGGAGCTGTTTTTT,CASSQDRGNTGELFF
-,TRBJ2-3,TRBV7-2,TRBD2,TGTGCCAGCAGCTTGGCGCCTAGCGGAAGCACAGATACGCAGTATTTT,CASSLAPSGSTDTQYF
-,TRBJ2-3,TRBV7-2,-,TGTGCCAGCAGCCAACAGGGACACACAGATACGCAGTATTTT,CASSQQGHTDTQYF
-,TRBJ2-5,TRBV29-1,-,TGCAGCGGCGGAGTACAAGAGACCCAGTACTTC,CSGGVQETQYF
-,TRBJ2-6,TRBV19,-,TGTGCCAGTAGTGACGGAGGGCCGCCTGGGGCCAACGTCCTGACTTTC,CASSDGGPPGANVLTF
few,TRBJ2-1,TRBV9,-,TGTGCCAGCAGCGCTGGACAGAGCTCCTACAATGAGCAGTTCTTC,CASSAGQSSYNEQFF
-,TRBJ2-7,TRBV27,TRBD1,TGTGCCAGTGGACAGGGGGGCACCTACTACGAGCAGTACTTC,CASGQGGTYYEQYF
-,TRBJ1-1,TRBV7-9,-,TGTGCCAGCAGCGGAGCGGGGGCAGGTGAAGCTTTCTTT,CASSGAGAGEAFF
-,TRBJ1-2,TRBV28,-,TGTGCCAGCAGCCCTTGGCGAGACAGGACTTATGGCTACACCTTC,CASSPWRDRTYGYTF
-,TRBJ1-5,TRBV27,-,TGTGCCAGCAGTTTAAACGGTTATAGCAATCAGCCCCAGCATTTT,CASSLNGYSNQPQHF
-,TRBJ2-5,TRBV5-1,-,TGCGCCAGCTCCTCATCCGGGGGGCTCCAAGAGACCCAGTACTTC,CASSSSGGLQETQYF
-,TRBJ2-5,TRBV16,-,TGTGCCAGCAGCCAATGGAGGGAAGAGACCCAGTACTTC,CASSQWREETQYF
few,TRBJ1-1,TRBV6-1,TRBD1,TGTGCCAGCAGTCCCGGGACAGGGAACACTGAAGCTTTCTTT,CASSPGTGNTEAFF
-,TRBJ2-2,TRBV5-1,TRBD2,TGCGCCAGCAGCTGGGGGACTAGCGGTTTCCCCGGGGAGCTGTTTTTT,CASSWGTSGFPGELFF
-,TRBJ2-2,TRBV4-1,TRBD1,TGCGCCAGCAGCCAAAATGGTCCGACAGGGGGCCGGTGGACCGGGGAGCTGTTTTTT,CASSQNGPTGGRWTGELFF
-,TRBJ2-3,TRBV27,TRBD2,TGTGCCAGCATGTACGGGAGGGCTAGCACAGATACGCAGTATTTT,CASMYGRASTDTQYF
-,TRBJ1-1,TRBV7-9,-,TGTGCCAGCAGCTTAGCACAGGGCACTGAAGCTTTCTTT,CASSLAQGTEAFF
-,TRBJ2-6,TRBV19,-,TGTGCCAGTAGTATACCGGGGTCCCCCTCTGGGGCCAACGTCCTGACTTTC,CASSIPGSPSGANVLTF
-,TRBJ1-1,TRBV7-6,-,TGTGCCAGCAGTTCCCAGAGGGAGATGAACACTGAAGCTTTCTTT,CASSSQREMNTEAFF
once,TRBJ2-3,TRBV2,-,TGTGCCAGCAGTGTTGGGTCTAGCGCACAGGATTTT,CASSVGSSAQDF
-,TRBJ2-7,TRBV28,TRBD2,TGTGCCAGCAACGGACTAGCGGGAGTGACGAACTACGAGCAGTACTTC,CASNGLAGVTNYEQYF
-,TRBJ2-1,TRBV5-1,-,TGCGCCAGCAGCTTGGGCCGGAGCTCCTACAATGAGCAGTTCTTC,CASSLGRSSYNEQFF
-,TRBJ2-1,TRBV29-1,-,TGCAGCGTTGGAGGGAAAAATGCCAATTACAATGAGCAGTTCTTC,CSVGGKNANYNEQFF
-,TRBJ1-1,TRBV27,-,TGTGCCAGCAGTCACCCAGGGACTGAAGCTTTCTTT,CASSHPGTEAFF
-,TRBJ1-5,TRBV19,TRBD1,TGTGCCAGTAGTCACAGGGGGCCGTCGGAGGTACAGCCCCAGCATTTT,CASSHRGPSEVQPQHF
-,TRBJ2-2,TRBV7-3,TRBD2,TGTGCCAGCAGCTCCGTCGCGGGGGACACCGGGGAGCTGTTTTTT,CASSSVAGDTGELFF
-,TRBJ2-7,TRBV2,TRBD1,TGTGCCAGCAGCTTCCCCGGGACAGGGGAACCCTACGAGCAGTACTTC,CASSFPGTGEPYEQYF
-,TRBJ1-2,TRBV9,-,TGTGCCAGCAGCGTAGAAGGCGGGGGGAATAACTATGGCTACACCTTC,CASSVEGGGNNYGYTF
few,TRBJ2-1,TRBV5-4,TRBD2,TGTGCCAGCAGCCCTGTAGGACTAGGGCAGTACAATGAGCAGTTCTTC,CASSPVGLGQYNEQFF
-,TRBJ2-7,TRBV11-2,TRBD1,TGCGCCAGCAGCTTTGGGACAGGGCCGACCTACGAGCAGTACTTC,CASSFGTGPTYEQYF
-,TRBJ2-7,TRBV28,-,TGCGCCAGCAGTTTAAATCCTGCGGGATTGTACGAGCAGTACTTC,CASSLNPAGLYEQYF
-,TRBJ2-7,TRBV5-4,TRBD2,TGTGCCAGCAGCTCCCACCCGGCGGGAGGCTACGAGCAGTACTTC,CASSSHPAGGYEQYF
-,TRBJ1-2,TRBV5-5,-,TGTGCCAGCAGCACAGGACAGAGTCTAAACTATGGCTACACCTTC,CASSTGQSLNYGYTF
-,TRBJ1-5,TRBV11-2,-,TGTGCCAGCAGCCCCCAGGGGAGCAATCAGCCCCAGCATTTT,CASSPQGSNQPQHF
-,TRBJ2-2,TRBV29-1,-,TGCAGCGTTTACGGTGGAGTAAACACCGGGGAGCTGTTTTTT,CSVYGGVNTGELFF
-,TRBJ1-5,TRBV2,-,TGTGCCAGCAGTGAAGGGAGGGGAAGTCAGCCCCAGCATTTT,CASSEGRGSQPQHF